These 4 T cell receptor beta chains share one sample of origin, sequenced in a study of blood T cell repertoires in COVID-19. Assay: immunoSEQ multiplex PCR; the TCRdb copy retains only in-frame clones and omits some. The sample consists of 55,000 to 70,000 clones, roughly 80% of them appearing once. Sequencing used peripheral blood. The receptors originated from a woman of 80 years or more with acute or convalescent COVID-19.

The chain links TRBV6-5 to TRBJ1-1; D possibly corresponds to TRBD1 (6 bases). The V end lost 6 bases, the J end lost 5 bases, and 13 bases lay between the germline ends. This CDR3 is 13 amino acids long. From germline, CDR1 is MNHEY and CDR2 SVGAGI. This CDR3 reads CASSLQGRTEAFF. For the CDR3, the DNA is TGTGCCAGCAGCTTACAGGGCCGGACTGAAGCTTTCTTT.

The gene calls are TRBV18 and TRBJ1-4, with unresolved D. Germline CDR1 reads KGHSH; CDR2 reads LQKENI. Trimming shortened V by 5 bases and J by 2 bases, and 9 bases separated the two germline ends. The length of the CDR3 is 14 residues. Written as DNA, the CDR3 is TGTGCCAGCTCATGGACTTCGACTAATGAAAAACTGTTTTTT. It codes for CASSWTSTNEKLFF.

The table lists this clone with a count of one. CDR3 bases: TGTGCCAGCAGTCCTCAGGAGGGTCACACTGAAGCTTTCTTT. It specifies CASSPQEGHTEAFF. The V call is TRBV6-6, the J call TRBJ1-1; D is unresolved. CDR3 size: 14 residues. Trimming stripped 5 bases from V and 3 bases from J, with 13 bases between. The germline V gene has CDR1 MNHNY and CDR2 SVGAGI (reference sequence).

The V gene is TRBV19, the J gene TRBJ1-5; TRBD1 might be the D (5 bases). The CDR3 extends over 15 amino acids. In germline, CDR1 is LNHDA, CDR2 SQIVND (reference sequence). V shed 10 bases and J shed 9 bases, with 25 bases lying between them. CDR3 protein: CATGLRDSLTRPQHF. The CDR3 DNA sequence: TGTGCCACTGGACTTCGGGACTCCCTTACCCGGCCCCAGCATTTT.